This T cell receptor (beta chain) was sequenced during a study of molecular identifiers for immune sequencing clone quantification (dated by TCRdb to the late 2010s). In the study overall: For a replicate experiment, RNA from roughly 18,000 or 92,000 naive CD8 T cells was divided into five aliquots, of which four were sequenced. CD8 T cells were used in a methods study to benchmark molecular-identifier clustering-based TCR repertoire sequencing (MIDCIRS) and TCR RNA copy counting. Broader findings and caveats from the paper: The sizes of highly expanded clones could end up underestimated when identical TCR molecules share a barcode. The naive libraries included spiked-in Jurkat TCR RNA (fewer than eleven copies' worth), and this Jurkat TCR RNA is not part of the donor repertoire. In CMV-specific effector cells, clones with more than 20 RNA copies accounted for over 97% of molecules, whereas in naive cells such clones accounted for under 1%. Spiked-in Jurkat TCR RNA equal to a single cell's worth was reported to be detectable even within 1,200,000 naive CD8 T cells. When barcode sub-clustering was not used, chimeric consensus sequences inflated TCR diversity, with chimeras reaching as high as 47%. Modeling gave about 3.2 recovered TCR RNA copies per cell versus 8 to 10 by digital PCR, implying around 30% capture efficiency.

Comment on this clonotype: Its antigen is unknown. At one boundary the junction diverges from the germline segment, which might be a read error.

The CDR3 covers 16 residues, taking in both the cysteine and the phenylalanine. Solely the CDR3 DNA is kept, with 48 bases framed from the first base. Looking up the germline V gene (reference sequence) yields CDR1 SEHNR and CDR2 FQNEAQ. The method was PCR. TCRdb names NextSeq 500 as the instrument used. Bulk TCR libraries were generated as previously described, with the TCR primers listed in Table S5 used. The Qiagen AllPrep DNA/RNA kit was used to purify total RNA. Before analysis, reads from multiple sequencing runs of the same library were pooled. In the authors' own workflow: Reads were retained only if the reads had an exact TCR constant sequence, and the retained reads were trimmed to 150 nt and grouped according to their 12-nt molecular barcodes. Reads in each barcode group were sub-clustered using a 15% Levenshtein threshold, and a quality-weighted consensus sequence was built for each RNA molecule. Non-functional sequences were filtered out, along with any lower-count sequence sitting one edit away from another sequence. On the basis of fitting two negative binomial distributions, barcode sub-clusters with fewer than 20% of the maximum read count were discarded. TCRdb reran the public reads through fastp at Q25 and MiXCR, keeping productive beta chains. When rows share a CDR3 protein, they turn into one entry using the most common DNA and genes. The V and J calls follow TCRdb's processing rather than the paper's. The sample profile shows some 41,000 distinct CDR3 sequences; 20% to 25% of them were found once. The ten biggest clones cover over 0.95% of the sample.

Libraries of naive CD8 T cells were generated from roughly 21,000 to 960,000 sorted cells, with 10%, 30% or 50% of the purified RNA used. Naive CD8 T cells, defined as CD8+CD4-CCR7+CD45RA+, were FACS-sorted into RLT Plus buffer on a BD FACSAria II. Roughly ten TCR copies' worth of Jurkat RNA were spiked into about 20,000-1,100,000 naive CD8 T cell samples to test detection sensitivity. Enrichment of CD8 T cells was performed with RosetteSep CD8+ T Cell Enrichment Cocktail and Ficoll-Paque, after which ACK red cell lysis was carried out. The origin of this receptor is a human donor in good health. Some libraries in this study had Jurkat cell RNA spiked in. The sequenced sample consisted of naive CD8+ T cells from blood, with Jurkat cell RNA spiked in. Explained via the paper, the cell subset or site label denotes: FACS-sorted CD8+CD4-CCR7+CD45RA+ naive T cells. The V and J genes are TRBV7-9 and TRBJ2-7; a weak D assignment points to TRBD2 (6 bases agree). Here is the DNA: TGTGCCAGCAGCTCGGTTTTTGGGGGGACGGTTCACGAGCGGTGCTTC. The translation is CASSSVFGGTVHERCF.